The source of this T cell receptor (beta chain) is a study of liver allograft versus peripheral blood T cells (TCRdb year 2020). For the wider study: The study compared the T cell receptor repertoires present in transplanted livers with the repertoires present in the peripheral blood of liver transplant recipients.

This clonotype was observed a few times. The antigen it binds to is not known. Per-base qualities were not stored, and no clone one base away is much larger. CDR1 GTSNPN and CDR2 SVGIG were looked up in the germline V gene (reference sequence). The CDR3, from cysteine to phenylalanine, totals 15 residues. Just the 45-base CDR3 DNA is kept, in frame starting at base 1. Trimming at the junction amounts to 2 bases on V and 4 bases on J, and the germline ends lie 14 bases apart. Here is what the overall study found, with its caveats: T cell receptor repertoires inside liver allografts were reported to differ from those detected in peripheral blood.

For sequencing, an Illumina MiSeq was employed. TCRdb reworked the public reads: Q25 trimming with fastp, MiXCR clone assembly, productive beta chains retained. When rows share a CDR3 protein, they turn into one entry using the most common DNA and genes. The table for this sample lists about 5,100 distinct CDR3 sequences; 15% to 20% of them were counted only once. Together, the top ten hold roughly 49% of the sample. This clonotype was obtained from a human patient who had a liver transplant. Following a transplant, a fraction of the T cells may be traceable to the graft donor. The chain links TRBV30 with TRBJ1-4; perhaps TRBD1 is the D gene, with 5 bases matching. The sequence in DNA is TGTGCCTGGAGTCTACTCGGGACTGATAATGAAAAACTGTTTTTT. This is translated as CAWSLLGTDNEKLFF. With the rest looked up from the reference TRBV30 and TRBJ1-4 genes rather than sequenced, the full variable domain is SQTIHQWPATLVQPVGSPLSLECTVEGTSNPNLYWYRQAAGRGLQLLFYSVGIGQISSEVPQNLSASRPQDRQFILSSKKLLLSDSGFYLCAWSLLGTDNEKLFFGSGTQLSVL.